This T cell receptor beta chain was found in a study of blood T cell repertoires in COVID-19. The data were produced by immunoSEQ multiplex PCR, yet TCRdb's version contains in-frame clones alone and is incomplete. Among some 300,000 clones, just under 90% were seen once, and the ten largest hold less than 3.5%. Self-reported history from a screening survey and questionnaire set each donor's cohort. Within 2 weeks before study entry, exposed participants met a COVID-19 case. Germline CDR1 and CDR2: LNHDA and SQIVND (reference sequence). Between the trimmed V and J ends, which lost 4 bases and 6 bases, there was a span of 22 bases. This CDR3 region has 18 residues.

The sample consisted of PBMCs or T cells enriched from blood (not recorded which). The receptor's source is a woman in her 50s who had been exposed to COVID-19. V is TRBV19 and J is TRBJ1-6; TRBD1 might be the D (5 bases). CDR3 sequence: CASSTPPLILGGNSPLHF. The CDR3 nucleotides read TGTGCCAGTAGTACTCCGCCCCTAATTCTCGGGGGTAATTCACCCCTCCACTTT.